This T cell receptor (beta chain) derives from a study of graft-versus-host responses after intestinal transplantation. Study-wide results and caveats: Recipient-marrow GvH clones were detected, some having first appeared in ileum or blood.

Remarks on this clone: The target antigen is unknown.

TCRdb's copy holds only in-frame clones and misses some; the assay was immunoSEQ multiplex PCR. The sample has 90,000 to 130,000 clones, about 94% seen once. Per germline, CDR1 MDHEN and CDR2 SYDVKM. CDR3 length: 15 residues. Trimming took 3 bases from V and 7 from J, leaving 15 bases between them. The gene calls are TRBV28 and TRBJ2-2; D might be TRBD1 or TRBD2, each matching 5 bases. The specimen comprised unstimulated CD8+ T cells sorted from spleen or lymph node cells, sampled before intestinal transplant. The TCR originated in a human donor who received an intestinal transplant. The CDR3: CASSFFRQGDGELFF. The CDR3 bases are TGTGCCAGCAGTTTTTTTAGGCAGGGAGACGGGGAGCTGTTTTTT.